These T cell receptor beta chains were read from a single sample in a study of blood T cell repertoires in COVID-19. Only in-frame clones appear in the TCRdb table, and some are missing; sequencing was by immunoSEQ multiplex PCR. Seen here are 390,000 or so clones, 89% observed once, and the top ten hold around 3%. Sequenced sample: peripheral blood. Receptors were obtained from a woman in her twenties or thirties with COVID-19, enrolled during active disease. Each CDR3 is given with its conserved first and last residue. The D gene is left open where the match is weak. Part of the rows lack a size; the others show once, few, many or a class for expanded clones.

clone size: -; D gene: TRBD2; J gene: TRBJ2-1; V gene: TRBV7-2; CDR3 protein: CASSQRTSGFYEQFF; CDR3 DNA: TGTGCCAGCAGCCAACGGACTAGCGGTTTCTATGAGCAGTTCTTC
clone size: -; D gene: -; J gene: TRBJ1-2; V gene: TRBV19; CDR3 protein: CASTMDRNYGYTF; CDR3 DNA: TGTGCCAGTACCATGGACAGAAACTATGGCTACACCTTC
clone size: -; D gene: -; J gene: TRBJ1-2; V gene: TRBV10-3; CDR3 protein: CAISGAQGYGYTF; CDR3 DNA: TGTGCCATCAGTGGGGCGCAGGGGTATGGCTACACCTTC
clone size: -; D gene: -; J gene: TRBJ2-1; V gene: TRBV7-9; CDR3 protein: CASSLSISSDEQFF; CDR3 DNA: TGTGCCAGCAGCTTAAGTATTAGCTCGGATGAGCAGTTCTTC
clone size: -; D gene: -; J gene: TRBJ1-5; V gene: TRBV7-9; CDR3 protein: CASSHRPTAPGEPQHF; CDR3 DNA: TGTGCCAGCAGCCACCGACCGACAGCCCCTGGGGAGCCCCAGCATTTT
clone size: -; D gene: -; J gene: TRBJ2-5; V gene: TRBV28; CDR3 protein: CASSPLSQETQYF; CDR3 DNA: TGTGCCAGCAGCCCCCTCAGCCAAGAGACCCAGTACTTC
clone size: -; D gene: -; J gene: TRBJ1-4; V gene: TRBV21-1; CDR3 protein: CASSVVTTGARSNEKLFF; CDR3 DNA: TGTGCCAGCAGCGTAGTTACGACAGGGGCCCGGAGCAATGAAAAACTGTTTTTT
clone size: -; D gene: TRBD2; J gene: TRBJ2-3; V gene: TRBV10-3; CDR3 protein: CAISESRLAGGASTDTQYF; CDR3 DNA: TGTGCCATCAGTGAGTCTCGCCTAGCGGGGGGGGCTAGCACAGATACGCAGTATTTT
clone size: -; D gene: -; J gene: TRBJ1-4; V gene: TRBV7-9; CDR3 protein: CASSLVQDSLIVEKLFF; CDR3 DNA: TGTGCCAGCAGCTTAGTGCAGGACAGTTTGATAGTTGAAAAACTGTTTTTT
clone size: -; D gene: TRBD1; J gene: TRBJ2-5; V gene: TRBV5-1; CDR3 protein: CASSQRGTGSQETQYF; CDR3 DNA: TGCGCCAGCAGCCAGAGAGGGACAGGGAGCCAAGAGACCCAGTACTTC
clone size: -; D gene: TRBD1; J gene: TRBJ2-1; V gene: TRBV7-9; CDR3 protein: CASSAGQGNEQFF; CDR3 DNA: TGTGCCAGCAGCGCGGGACAGGGGAACGAGCAGTTCTTC
clone size: -; D gene: TRBD2; J gene: TRBJ2-3; V gene: TRBV19; CDR3 protein: CASSLTSGGNTDTQYF; CDR3 DNA: TGTGCCAGTAGTTTGACTAGCGGGGGGAACACAGATACGCAGTATTTT
clone size: -; D gene: TRBD2; J gene: TRBJ2-1; V gene: TRBV9; CDR3 protein: CASSPERGDREQFF; CDR3 DNA: TGTGCCAGCAGCCCGGAGCGGGGGGATCGGGAGCAGTTCTTC
clone size: -; D gene: TRBD1; J gene: TRBJ1-2; V gene: TRBV20-1; CDR3 protein: CSASDLLQGAGYYGYTF; CDR3 DNA: TGCAGTGCTAGTGACCTACTACAGGGGGCGGGATACTATGGCTACACCTTC
clone size: -; D gene: -; J gene: TRBJ1-2; V gene: TRBV5-4; CDR3 protein: CASSSYGAGYGYTF; CDR3 DNA: TGTGCCAGCAGCTCCTATGGGGCGGGATATGGCTACACCTTC
clone size: -; D gene: -; J gene: TRBJ2-2; V gene: TRBV24-1; CDR3 protein: CATSDRVTGELFF; CDR3 DNA: TGTGCCACCAGTGATCGGGTTACCGGGGAGCTGTTTTTT
clone size: -; D gene: TRBD2; J gene: TRBJ2-2; V gene: TRBV13; CDR3 protein: CASSLVLAGGPITGELFF; CDR3 DNA: TGTGCCAGCAGCTTAGTACTAGCGGGAGGGCCGATAACCGGGGAGCTGTTTTTT
clone size: -; D gene: TRBD1; J gene: TRBJ1-4; V gene: TRBV6-6; CDR3 protein: CASSYRTGREKLFF; CDR3 DNA: TGTGCCAGCAGTTACAGGACAGGGAGGGAAAAACTGTTTTTT
clone size: -; D gene: -; J gene: TRBJ2-5; V gene: TRBV29-1; CDR3 protein: CSVVRRETQYF; CDR3 DNA: TGCAGCGTCGTACGGAGGGAGACCCAGTACTTC
clone size: -; D gene: -; J gene: TRBJ1-2; V gene: TRBV3-1/TRBV3-2; CDR3 protein: CASSQVPGGYGYTF; CDR3 DNA: TGTGCCAGCAGCCAAGTTCCGGGTGGCTATGGCTACACCTTC
clone size: -; D gene: TRBD1; J gene: TRBJ2-7; V gene: TRBV7-9; CDR3 protein: CASSLGPRTGSNEQYF; CDR3 DNA: TGTGCCAGCAGCTTAGGGCCACGGACAGGTTCGAACGAGCAGTACTTC
clone size: -; D gene: TRBD1; J gene: TRBJ1-6; V gene: TRBV11-3; CDR3 protein: CASTQFPRTGVNSPLHF; CDR3 DNA: TGTGCCAGCACCCAATTCCCCCGGACAGGGGTGAATTCACCCCTCCACTTT
clone size: once; D gene: -; J gene: TRBJ1-4; V gene: TRBV4-3; CDR3 protein: CASSPQAAATTNEKLFF; CDR3 DNA: TGCGCCAGCAGCCCCCAAGCGGCGGCCACAACTAATGAAAAACTGTTTTTT
clone size: -; D gene: -; J gene: TRBJ2-1; V gene: TRBV24-1; CDR3 protein: CATKGSGEQFF; CDR3 DNA: TGTGCCACCAAGGGTAGCGGTGAGCAGTTCTTC
clone size: -; D gene: TRBD1; J gene: TRBJ2-5; V gene: TRBV7-6; CDR3 protein: CASRPRDRGGETQYF; CDR3 DNA: TGTGCCAGCAGGCCCCGGGACAGGGGAGGGGAGACCCAGTACTTC
clone size: -; D gene: -; J gene: TRBJ2-5; V gene: TRBV27; CDR3 protein: CASRGQNGGLQETQYF; CDR3 DNA: TGTGCCAGCAGGGGACAGAATGGGGGACTCCAAGAGACCCAGTACTTC
clone size: -; D gene: -; J gene: TRBJ2-5; V gene: TRBV3-1/TRBV3-2; CDR3 protein: CASSQGNGPPGWAQYF; CDR3 DNA: TGTGCCAGCAGTCAAGGAAATGGGCCCCCCGGTTGGGCCCAGTACTTC
clone size: few; D gene: -; J gene: TRBJ1-5; V gene: TRBV6-2/TRBV6-3; CDR3 protein: CASSYGGAGNQPQHF; CDR3 DNA: TGTGCCAGCAGTTACGGGGGGGCGGGCAATCAGCCCCAGCATTTT
clone size: once; D gene: TRBD1; J gene: TRBJ2-5; V gene: TRBV19; CDR3 protein: CASSTGGLVGETQYF; CDR3 DNA: TGTGCCAGTAGCACAGGGGGCCTCGTAGGAGAGACCCAGTACTTC
clone size: -; D gene: -; J gene: TRBJ1-1; V gene: TRBV2; CDR3 protein: CASSAFTEAFF; CDR3 DNA: TGTGCCAGCAGTGCATTCACTGAAGCTTTCTTT
clone size: -; D gene: TRBD1; J gene: TRBJ1-2; V gene: TRBV4-3; CDR3 protein: CASSPSLTGSNYGYTF; CDR3 DNA: TGCGCCAGCAGCCCCTCCCTGACAGGGTCTAACTATGGCTACACCTTC
clone size: few; D gene: -; J gene: TRBJ1-3; V gene: TRBV28; CDR3 protein: CASSLEAPSGNTIYF; CDR3 DNA: TGTGCCAGCAGTTTAGAGGCGCCTTCTGGAAACACCATATATTTT
clone size: -; D gene: TRBD2; J gene: TRBJ2-2; V gene: TRBV7-2; CDR3 protein: CASSSAGLAGGLAGELFF; CDR3 DNA: TGTGCCAGCAGCTCAGCCGGACTAGCGGGGGGGCTGGCCGGGGAGCTGTTTTTT
clone size: once; D gene: -; J gene: TRBJ2-2; V gene: TRBV6-1; CDR3 protein: CASSEWLYENTGELFF; CDR3 DNA: TGTGCCAGCAGTGAGTGGCTGTATGAGAACACCGGGGAGCTGTTTTTT
clone size: -; D gene: TRBD2; J gene: TRBJ2-7; V gene: TRBV4-1; CDR3 protein: CASSQDHRSAGGTYEQYF; CDR3 DNA: TGCGCCAGCAGCCAAGATCACAGATCGGCGGGGGGTACCTACGAGCAGTACTTC
clone size: -; D gene: -; J gene: TRBJ2-2; V gene: TRBV28; CDR3 protein: CASRDFRPGELFF; CDR3 DNA: TGTGCCAGCAGGGACTTTCGTCCCGGGGAGCTGTTTTTT
clone size: -; D gene: TRBD1; J gene: TRBJ2-7; V gene: TRBV7-9; CDR3 protein: CASSEERTGTVEQYF; CDR3 DNA: TGTGCCAGCAGCGAAGAACGGACAGGGACGGTCGAGCAGTACTTC
clone size: -; D gene: TRBD1; J gene: TRBJ1-1; V gene: TRBV13; CDR3 protein: CASSPRTGNTEAFF; CDR3 DNA: TGTGCCAGCAGCCCCCGGACAGGGAACACTGAAGCTTTCTTT
clone size: -; D gene: -; J gene: TRBJ2-5; V gene: TRBV7-7; CDR3 protein: CASSLAGVGETQYF; CDR3 DNA: TGTGCTAGCAGCTTAGCAGGGGTCGGGGAGACCCAGTACTTC
clone size: -; D gene: -; J gene: TRBJ1-4; V gene: TRBV11-3; CDR3 protein: CASSLSPGVRHEKLFF; CDR3 DNA: TGTGCCAGCAGCTTATCCCCCGGGGTTCGTCATGAAAAACTGTTTTTT
clone size: -; D gene: TRBD1; J gene: TRBJ2-5; V gene: TRBV19; CDR3 protein: CASSGQGLETQYF; CDR3 DNA: TGTGCCAGTAGTGGACAGGGGTTGGAGACCCAGTACTTC
clone size: -; D gene: TRBD1; J gene: TRBJ2-1; V gene: TRBV11-3; CDR3 protein: CASSQPGQGASEQFF; CDR3 DNA: TGTGCCAGCAGCCAACCGGGACAGGGGGCAAGTGAGCAGTTCTTC
clone size: once; D gene: TRBD1; J gene: TRBJ1-6; V gene: TRBV5-1; CDR3 protein: CASSYGQALKGALDSPLHF; CDR3 DNA: TGCGCCAGCAGCTACGGACAGGCCCTAAAGGGGGCTCTGGATTCACCCCTCCACTTT
clone size: -; D gene: TRBD2; J gene: TRBJ2-1; V gene: TRBV30; CDR3 protein: CAWTIGGGGSYNEQFF; CDR3 DNA: TGTGCCTGGACCATCGGTGGGGGAGGGTCCTACAATGAGCAGTTCTTC
clone size: -; D gene: TRBD1; J gene: TRBJ1-5; V gene: TRBV27; CDR3 protein: CASSISTGHQPQHF; CDR3 DNA: TGTGCCAGCAGTATATCGACAGGGCATCAGCCCCAGCATTTT
clone size: -; D gene: -; J gene: TRBJ1-1; V gene: TRBV9; CDR3 protein: CASSPREAFF; CDR3 DNA: TGTGCCAGCAGCCCACGGGAGGCTTTCTTT
clone size: -; D gene: -; J gene: TRBJ2-1; V gene: TRBV5-1; CDR3 protein: CASSFGSGDRGLDEQFF; CDR3 DNA: -
clone size: -; D gene: TRBD2; J gene: TRBJ2-1; V gene: TRBV6-5; CDR3 protein: CASSPSLGAGAEFF; CDR3 DNA: TGTGCCAGCAGTCCATCCCTTGGGGCGGGAGCTGAGTTCTTC
clone size: -; D gene: -; J gene: TRBJ1-1; V gene: TRBV19; CDR3 protein: CASSTRARSTEAFF; CDR3 DNA: TGTGCCAGTAGTACCCGAGCTCGGAGCACTGAAGCTTTCTTT
clone size: -; D gene: TRBD1; J gene: TRBJ1-2; V gene: TRBV30; CDR3 protein: CAWRKTRDSILSGRGYTF; CDR3 DNA: TGTGCCTGGCGGAAAACCCGGGACAGTATTTTGAGCGGCCGTGGCTACACCTTC
clone size: -; D gene: -; J gene: TRBJ1-2; V gene: TRBV6-5; CDR3 protein: CASSSLSGVGYTF; CDR3 DNA: TGTGCCAGCAGTTCCCTCTCTGGAGTAGGCTACACCTTC
clone size: -; D gene: TRBD1; J gene: TRBJ2-7; V gene: TRBV2; CDR3 protein: CASSRDRESYEQYF; CDR3 DNA: TGTGCCAGCAGCAGGGACAGGGAATCTTACGAGCAGTACTTC
clone size: -; D gene: TRBD1; J gene: TRBJ1-2; V gene: TRBV18; CDR3 protein: CASSERRGQHAEVHGYTF; CDR3 DNA: TGTGCCAGCTCAGAACGGAGGGGGCAACACGCCGAAGTCCATGGCTACACCTTC
clone size: -; D gene: -; J gene: TRBJ2-3; V gene: TRBV27; CDR3 protein: CASSPSGGGQQYF; CDR3 DNA: TGTGCCAGCAGTCCCTCTGGGGGGGGACAGCAGTATTTT